The present TCR beta chain was sequenced within a study of shared clonotypes between healthy human individuals. CDR3 length: 19 amino acids. CDR1 is MDHEN, CDR2 SYDVKM, per germline. Trimming cost V 3 bases and J 5 bases, with 26 bases left between them. The study drew all its donors from Caucasian adults living in Nashville, Tennessee. A CD45RA-negative memory subset and a CD45RA+ naive subset were separated from the CD4+ cells. Overall study results and limits: It was observed that roughly 5% of naive CD4 clonotypes were shared across four donors. Non-shared clonotypes displayed generation probabilities falling below those of clonotypes present in all four donors.

The method was immunoSEQ multiplex PCR; TCRdb's version includes in-frame clones alone and lacks a portion of them. The data contain 1,400,000 or so clones, 98% to 99% of them seen just once; the ten biggest clones take up about 0.4%. Points on this clone: Its antigen remains unidentified.

The sequence came from a young man in good health. Sequences were obtained from naive CD4+ T cells sorted from blood. This sample's subset: CD45RA+ positively selected. V is TRBV28 and J is TRBJ1-3, with a weak D call TRBD1 (5 bases). Written as DNA, the CDR3 is TGTGCCAGCAGTTTGCGAGGGGCAGTTTCAGCCATAACCCGAAACACCATATATTTT. Protein: CASSLRGAVSAITRNTIYF.